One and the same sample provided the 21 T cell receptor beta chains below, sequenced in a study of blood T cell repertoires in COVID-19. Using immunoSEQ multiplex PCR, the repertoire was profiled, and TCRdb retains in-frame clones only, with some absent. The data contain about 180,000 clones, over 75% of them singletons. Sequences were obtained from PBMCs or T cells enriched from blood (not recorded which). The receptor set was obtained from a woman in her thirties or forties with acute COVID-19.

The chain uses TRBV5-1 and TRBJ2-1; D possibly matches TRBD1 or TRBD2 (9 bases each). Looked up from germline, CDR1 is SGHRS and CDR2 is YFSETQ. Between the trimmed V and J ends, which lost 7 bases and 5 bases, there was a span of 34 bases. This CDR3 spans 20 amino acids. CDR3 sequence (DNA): TGCGCCAGCCGCTCCCTCCCGGGACAGGGAGCGACTAGCGGACACAATGAGCAGTTCTTC. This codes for CASRSLPGQGATSGHNEQFF.

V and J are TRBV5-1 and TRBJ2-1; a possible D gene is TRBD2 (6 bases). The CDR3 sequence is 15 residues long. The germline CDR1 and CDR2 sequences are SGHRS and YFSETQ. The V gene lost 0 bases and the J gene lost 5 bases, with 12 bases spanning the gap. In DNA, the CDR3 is TGCGCCAGCAGCTTGGCCGTTGTAGCGGACAATGAGCAGTTCTTC. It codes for CASSLAVVADNEQFF.

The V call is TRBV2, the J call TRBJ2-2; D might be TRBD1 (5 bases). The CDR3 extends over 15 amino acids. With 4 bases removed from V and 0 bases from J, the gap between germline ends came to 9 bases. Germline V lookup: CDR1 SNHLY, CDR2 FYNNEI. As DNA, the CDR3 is TGTGCCAGCAGTGGGAAGGGGCCGAACACCGGGGAGCTGTTTTTT. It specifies CASSGKGPNTGELFF.

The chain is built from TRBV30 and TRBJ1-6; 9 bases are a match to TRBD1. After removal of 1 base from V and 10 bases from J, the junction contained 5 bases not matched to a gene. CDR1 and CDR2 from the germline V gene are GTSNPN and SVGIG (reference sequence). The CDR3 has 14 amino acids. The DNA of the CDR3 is TGTGCCTGGAGTGGGGGGACAGGGAACTCACCCCTCCACTTT. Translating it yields CAWSGGTGNSPLHF.

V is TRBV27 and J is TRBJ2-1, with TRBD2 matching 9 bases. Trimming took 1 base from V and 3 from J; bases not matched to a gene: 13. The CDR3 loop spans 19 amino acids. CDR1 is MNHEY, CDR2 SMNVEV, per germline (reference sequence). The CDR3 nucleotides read TGTGCCAGCAGTTTATTTGTAGCGGGAGCCCCTATAGGCTACAATGAGCAGTTCTTC. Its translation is CASSLFVAGAPIGYNEQFF.

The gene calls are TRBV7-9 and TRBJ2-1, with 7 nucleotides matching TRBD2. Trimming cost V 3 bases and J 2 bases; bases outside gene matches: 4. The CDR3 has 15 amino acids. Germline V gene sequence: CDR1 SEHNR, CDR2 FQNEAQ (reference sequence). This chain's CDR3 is CASSLGGRTYNEQFF. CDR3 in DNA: TGTGCCAGCAGCTTGGGAGGGAGGACCTACAATGAGCAGTTCTTC.

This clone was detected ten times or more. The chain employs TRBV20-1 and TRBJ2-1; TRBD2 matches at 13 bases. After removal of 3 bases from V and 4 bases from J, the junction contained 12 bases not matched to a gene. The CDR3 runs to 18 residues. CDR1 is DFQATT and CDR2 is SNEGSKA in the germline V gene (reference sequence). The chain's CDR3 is CSASPGTSGNLNYNEQFF. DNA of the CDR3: TGCAGTGCTAGTCCTGGGACTAGCGGGAACCTAAATTACAATGAGCAGTTCTTC.

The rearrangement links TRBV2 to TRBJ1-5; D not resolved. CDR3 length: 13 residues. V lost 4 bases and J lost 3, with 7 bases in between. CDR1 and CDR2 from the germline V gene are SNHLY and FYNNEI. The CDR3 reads CASSVSDNQPQHF. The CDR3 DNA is TGTGCCAGCAGTGTTTCAGACAATCAGCCCCAGCATTTT.

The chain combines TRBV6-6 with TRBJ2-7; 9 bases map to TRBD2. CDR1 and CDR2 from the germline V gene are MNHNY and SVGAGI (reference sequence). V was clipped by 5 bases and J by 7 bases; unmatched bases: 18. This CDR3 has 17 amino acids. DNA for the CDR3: TGTGCCAGCAGTCCCTGGACTAGCGCGAGCCGACCGGGAGAGCAGTACTTC. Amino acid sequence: CASSPWTSASRPGEQYF.

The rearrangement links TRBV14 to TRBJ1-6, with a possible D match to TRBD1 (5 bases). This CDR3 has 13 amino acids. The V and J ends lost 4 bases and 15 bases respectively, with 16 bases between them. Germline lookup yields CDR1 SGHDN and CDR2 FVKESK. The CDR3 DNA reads TGTGCCAGCAGCCCCACGCGCGGGACCCTCCTCCACTTT. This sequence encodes CASSPTRGTLLHF.

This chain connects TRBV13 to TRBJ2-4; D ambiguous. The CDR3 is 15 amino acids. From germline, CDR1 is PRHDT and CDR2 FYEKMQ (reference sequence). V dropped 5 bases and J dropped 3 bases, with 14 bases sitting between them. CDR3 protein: CASSLTNLGKNIQYF. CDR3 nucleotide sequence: TGTGCCAGCAGCCTGACAAATCTGGGCAAAAACATTCAGTACTTC.

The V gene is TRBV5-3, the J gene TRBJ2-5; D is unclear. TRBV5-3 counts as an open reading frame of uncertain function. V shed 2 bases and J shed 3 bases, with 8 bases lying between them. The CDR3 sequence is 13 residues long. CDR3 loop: CARSFGQEETQYF. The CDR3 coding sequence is TGTGCCAGAAGCTTTGGGCAAGAAGAGACCCAGTACTTC.

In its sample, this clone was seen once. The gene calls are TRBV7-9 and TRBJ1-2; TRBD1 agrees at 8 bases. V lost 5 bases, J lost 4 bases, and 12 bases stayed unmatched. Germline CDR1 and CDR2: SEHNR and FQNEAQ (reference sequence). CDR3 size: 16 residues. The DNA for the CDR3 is TGTGCCAGCAGCCAGCCAACAGGGGGTGCGGCCTATGGCTACACCTTC. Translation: CASSQPTGGAAYGYTF.

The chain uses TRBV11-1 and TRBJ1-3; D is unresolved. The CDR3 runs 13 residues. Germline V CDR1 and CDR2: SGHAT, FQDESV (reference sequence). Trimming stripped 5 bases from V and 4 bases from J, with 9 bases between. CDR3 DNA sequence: TGTGCCAGCAGCCGGGGAGTAGGAAACACCATATATTTT. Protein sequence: CASSRGVGNTIYF.

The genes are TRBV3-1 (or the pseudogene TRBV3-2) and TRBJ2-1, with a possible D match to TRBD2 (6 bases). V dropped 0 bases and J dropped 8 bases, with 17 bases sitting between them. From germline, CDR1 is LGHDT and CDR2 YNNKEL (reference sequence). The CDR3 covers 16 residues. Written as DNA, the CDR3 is TGTGCCAGCAGCCAAGATTCCGCGGGACTTCTATATGAGCAGTTCTTC. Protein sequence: CASSQDSAGLLYEQFF.

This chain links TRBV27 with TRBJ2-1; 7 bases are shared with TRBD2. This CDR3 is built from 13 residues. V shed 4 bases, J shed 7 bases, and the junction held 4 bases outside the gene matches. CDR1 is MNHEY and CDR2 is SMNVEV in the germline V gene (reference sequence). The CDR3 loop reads CASSWDYKNEQFF. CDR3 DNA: TGTGCCAGCAGTTGGGACTACAAAAATGAGCAGTTCTTC.

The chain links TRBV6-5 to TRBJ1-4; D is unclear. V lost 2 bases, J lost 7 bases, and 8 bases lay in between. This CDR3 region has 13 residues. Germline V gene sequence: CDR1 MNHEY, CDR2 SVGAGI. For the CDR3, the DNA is TGTGCCAGCAGTTACGTAGTCGGTGAAAAACTGTTTTTT. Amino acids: CASSYVVGEKLFF.

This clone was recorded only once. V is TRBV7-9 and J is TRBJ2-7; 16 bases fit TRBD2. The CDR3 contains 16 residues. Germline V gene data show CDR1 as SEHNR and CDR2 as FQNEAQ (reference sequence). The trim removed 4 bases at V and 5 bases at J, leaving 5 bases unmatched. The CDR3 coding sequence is TGTGCCAGCAGCTCGGGACTAGCGGGAGGGCAGGACGAGCAGTACTTC. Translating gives CASSSGLAGGQDEQYF.

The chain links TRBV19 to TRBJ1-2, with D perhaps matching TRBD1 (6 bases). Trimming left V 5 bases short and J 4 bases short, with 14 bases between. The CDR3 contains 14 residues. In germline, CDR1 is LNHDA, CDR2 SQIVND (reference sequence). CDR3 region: CASSSTDSFYGYTF. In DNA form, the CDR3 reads TGTGCCAGTAGTTCCACGGACAGTTTCTATGGCTACACCTTC.

This CDR3 is CASSEGEAATDTQYF. The CDR3 nucleotides are TGTGCCAGCAGTGAAGGAGAAGCGGCCACAGATACGCAGTATTTT. V gene TRBV2 combines with J gene TRBJ2-3; D perhaps matches TRBD2 (5 bases). The CDR3 spans 15 residues. With 1 base removed from V and 2 bases from J, the gap between germline ends came to 10 bases. CDR1 is SNHLY and CDR2 is FYNNEI in the germline V gene.

CDR3 protein: CASSPWTGEGYTF. The CDR3, as DNA: TGCGCCAGCTCGCCGTGGACAGGGGAGGGCTACACCTTC. The chain recombines TRBV4-1 with TRBJ1-2; 9 nucleotides line up with TRBD1. CDR3 size: 13 residues. The ends lost 8 bases at V and 8 bases at J; junction bases unmatched: 9. CDR1 MGHRA and CDR2 YSYEKL come from the germline V gene.